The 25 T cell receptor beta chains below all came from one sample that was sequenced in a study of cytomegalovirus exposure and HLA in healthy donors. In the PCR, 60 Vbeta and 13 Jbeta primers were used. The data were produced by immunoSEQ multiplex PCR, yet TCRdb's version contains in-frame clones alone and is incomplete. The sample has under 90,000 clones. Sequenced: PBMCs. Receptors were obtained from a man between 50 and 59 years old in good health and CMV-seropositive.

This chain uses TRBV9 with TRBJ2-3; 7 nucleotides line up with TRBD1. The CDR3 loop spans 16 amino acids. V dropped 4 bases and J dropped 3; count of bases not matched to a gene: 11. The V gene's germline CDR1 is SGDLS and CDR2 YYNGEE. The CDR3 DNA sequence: TGTGCCAGCAGCTCGGGACAGTTTAAAATGACAGATACGCAGTATTTT. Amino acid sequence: CASSSGQFKMTDTQYF.

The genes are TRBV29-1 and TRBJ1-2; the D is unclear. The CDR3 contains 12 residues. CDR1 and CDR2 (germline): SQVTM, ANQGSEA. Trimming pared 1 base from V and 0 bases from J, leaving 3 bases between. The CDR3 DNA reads TGCAGCGTTGAAGTAGCTAACTATGGCTACACCTTC. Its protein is CSVEVANYGYTF.

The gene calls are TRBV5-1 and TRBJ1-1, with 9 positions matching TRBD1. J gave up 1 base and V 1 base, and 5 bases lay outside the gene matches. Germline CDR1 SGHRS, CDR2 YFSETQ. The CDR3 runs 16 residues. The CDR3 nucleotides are TGCGCCAGCAGCTTGTGGGGACAGGGAAAGAACACTGAAGCTTTCTTT. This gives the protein CASSLWGQGKNTEAFF.

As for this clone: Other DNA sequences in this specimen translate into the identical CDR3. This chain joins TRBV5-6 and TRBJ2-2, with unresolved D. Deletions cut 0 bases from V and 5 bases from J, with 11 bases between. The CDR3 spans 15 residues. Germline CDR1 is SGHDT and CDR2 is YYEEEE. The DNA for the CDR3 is TGTGCCAGCAGCTTGGCCTATTTTGGTACCGGGGAGCTGTTTTTT. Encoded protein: CASSLAYFGTGELFF.

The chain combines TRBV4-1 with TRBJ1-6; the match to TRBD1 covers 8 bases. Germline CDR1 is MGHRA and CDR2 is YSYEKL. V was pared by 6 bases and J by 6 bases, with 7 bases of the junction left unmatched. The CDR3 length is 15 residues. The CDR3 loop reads CASSPIGQGNSPLHF. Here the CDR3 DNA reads TGCGCCAGCAGTCCCATCGGACAGGGTAATTCACCCCTCCACTTT.

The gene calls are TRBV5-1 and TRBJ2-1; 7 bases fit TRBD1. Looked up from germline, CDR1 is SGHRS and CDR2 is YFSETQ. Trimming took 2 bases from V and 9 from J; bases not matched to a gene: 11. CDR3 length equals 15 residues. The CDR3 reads CASSFATGKGPEQFF. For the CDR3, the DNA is TGCGCCAGCAGCTTTGCGACAGGGAAAGGACCTGAGCAGTTCTTC.

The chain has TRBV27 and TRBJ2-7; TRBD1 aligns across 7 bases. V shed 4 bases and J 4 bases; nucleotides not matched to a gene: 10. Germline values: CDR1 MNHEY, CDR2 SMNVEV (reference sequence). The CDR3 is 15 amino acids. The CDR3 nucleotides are TGTGCCAGCAGTTCTCTCCAGGGCAGGGGGTACGAGCAGTACTTC. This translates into CASSSLQGRGYEQYF.

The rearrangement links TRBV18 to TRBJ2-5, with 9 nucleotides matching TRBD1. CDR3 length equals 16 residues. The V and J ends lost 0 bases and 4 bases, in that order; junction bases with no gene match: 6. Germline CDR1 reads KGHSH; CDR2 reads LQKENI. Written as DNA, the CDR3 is TGTGCCAGCTCACCACCGGACAGGGGCTACTTAGAGACCCAGTACTTC. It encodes CASSPPDRGYLETQYF. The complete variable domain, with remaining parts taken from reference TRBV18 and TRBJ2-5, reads NAGVMQNPRHLVRRRGQEARLRCSPMKGHSHVYWYRQLPEEGLKFMVYLQKENIIDESGMPKERFSAEFPKEGPSILRIQQVVRGDSAAYFCASSPPDRGYLETQYFGPGTRLLVL.

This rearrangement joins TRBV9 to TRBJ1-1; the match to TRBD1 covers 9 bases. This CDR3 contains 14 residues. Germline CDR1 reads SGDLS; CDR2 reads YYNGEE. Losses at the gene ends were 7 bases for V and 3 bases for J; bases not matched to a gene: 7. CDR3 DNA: TGTGCCAGCGGGGGGGACAGGGAAGACACTGAAGCTTTCTTT. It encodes CASGGDREDTEAFF.

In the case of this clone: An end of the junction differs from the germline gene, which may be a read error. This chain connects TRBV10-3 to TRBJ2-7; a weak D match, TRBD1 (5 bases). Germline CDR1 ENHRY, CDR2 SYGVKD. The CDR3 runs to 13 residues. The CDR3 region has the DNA TGTGCCATCAGTGAGTCACCACCAGGGCCTCCAGACTTC. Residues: CAISESPPGPPDF.

Here the CDR3 DNA reads TGTGCCAGCAGCCAGAGGCCAGAGACCCAGTACTTC. This codes for CASSQRPETQYF. V is TRBV4-2 and J is TRBJ2-5; D not resolved. The CDR3 covers 12 residues. CDR1 is LGHNA, CDR2 YNFKEQ, per germline. Trimming left V 3 bases short and J 4 bases short, with 6 bases between.

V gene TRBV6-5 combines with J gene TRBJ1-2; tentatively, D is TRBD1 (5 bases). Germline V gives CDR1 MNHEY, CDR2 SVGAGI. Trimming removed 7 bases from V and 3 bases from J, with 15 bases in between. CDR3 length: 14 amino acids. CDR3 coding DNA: TGTGCCAGCAATTCGGGGGGAGGTGACTATGGCTACACCTTC. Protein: CASNSGGGDYGYTF.

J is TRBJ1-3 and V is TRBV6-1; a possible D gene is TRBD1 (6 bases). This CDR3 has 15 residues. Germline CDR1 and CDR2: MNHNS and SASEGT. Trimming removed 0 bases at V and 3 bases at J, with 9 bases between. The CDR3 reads CASSEAWTVGNTIYF. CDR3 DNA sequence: TGTGCCAGCAGTGAAGCGTGGACAGTTGGAAACACCATATATTTT.

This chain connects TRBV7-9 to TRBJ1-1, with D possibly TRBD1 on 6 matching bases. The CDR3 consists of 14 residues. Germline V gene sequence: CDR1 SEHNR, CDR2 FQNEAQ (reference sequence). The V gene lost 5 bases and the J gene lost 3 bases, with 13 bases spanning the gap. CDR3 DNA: TGTGCCAGCAGCCCTGGGGGGGCGCACACTGAAGCTTTCTTT. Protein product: CASSPGGAHTEAFF.

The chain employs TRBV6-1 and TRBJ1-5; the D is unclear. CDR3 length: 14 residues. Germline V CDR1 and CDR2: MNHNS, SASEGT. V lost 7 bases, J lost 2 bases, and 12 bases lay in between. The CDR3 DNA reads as TGTGCCAGCATAGGCCAGGCCGGCAATCAGCCCCAGCATTTT. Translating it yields CASIGQAGNQPQHF.

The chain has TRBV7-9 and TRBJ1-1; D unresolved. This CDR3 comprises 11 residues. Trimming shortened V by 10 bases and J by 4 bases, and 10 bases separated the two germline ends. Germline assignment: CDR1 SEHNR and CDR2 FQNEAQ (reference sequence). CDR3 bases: TGTGCCACCCGCGAGGTCACTGAAGCTTTCTTT. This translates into CATREVTEAFF.

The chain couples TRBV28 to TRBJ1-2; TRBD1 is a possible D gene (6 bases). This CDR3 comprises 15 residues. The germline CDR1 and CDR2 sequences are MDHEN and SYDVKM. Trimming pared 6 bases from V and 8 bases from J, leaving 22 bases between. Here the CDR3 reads CASSFRRGGPGGYTF. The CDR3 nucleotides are TGTGCCAGCAGCTTTCGGAGGGGGGGACCCGGGGGCTACACCTTC.

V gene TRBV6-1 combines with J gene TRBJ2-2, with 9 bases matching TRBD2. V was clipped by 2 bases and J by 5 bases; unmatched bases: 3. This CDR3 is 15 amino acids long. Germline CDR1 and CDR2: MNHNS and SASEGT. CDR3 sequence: CASSEILAGTGELFF. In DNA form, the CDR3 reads TGTGCCAGCAGTGAAATCCTAGCGGGGACCGGGGAGCTGTTTTTT.

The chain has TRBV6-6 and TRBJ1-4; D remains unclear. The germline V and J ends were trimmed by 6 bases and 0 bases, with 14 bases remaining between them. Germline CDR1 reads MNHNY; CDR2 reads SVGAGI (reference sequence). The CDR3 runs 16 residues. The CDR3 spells CASRPPSRATNEKLFF. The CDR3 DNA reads TGTGCCAGCAGACCCCCGTCGAGGGCAACTAATGAAAAACTGTTTTTT.

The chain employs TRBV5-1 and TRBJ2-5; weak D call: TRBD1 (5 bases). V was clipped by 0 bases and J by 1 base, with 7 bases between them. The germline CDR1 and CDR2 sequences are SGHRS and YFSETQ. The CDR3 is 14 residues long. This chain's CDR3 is CASSLGQFQETQYF. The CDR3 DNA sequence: TGCGCCAGCAGCTTGGGACAGTTCCAAGAGACCCAGTACTTC.

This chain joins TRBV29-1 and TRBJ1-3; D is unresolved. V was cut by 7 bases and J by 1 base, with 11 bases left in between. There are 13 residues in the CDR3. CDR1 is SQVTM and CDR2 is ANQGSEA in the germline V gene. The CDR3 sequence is CSAAGPSGNTIYF. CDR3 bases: TGCAGCGCCGCGGGTCCGTCTGGAAACACCATATATTTT.

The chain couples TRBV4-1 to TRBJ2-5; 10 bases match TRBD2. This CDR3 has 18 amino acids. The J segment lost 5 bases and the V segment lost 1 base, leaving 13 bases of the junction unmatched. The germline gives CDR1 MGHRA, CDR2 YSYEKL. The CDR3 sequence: CASSQARGGLAGVETQYF. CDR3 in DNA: TGCGCCAGCAGCCAAGCAAGGGGAGGGCTAGCGGGAGTTGAGACCCAGTACTTC.

CDR3 nucleotides: TGTGCCAGCAGCCGCCCCGGACAGACCCAAGAGACCCAGTACTTC. It specifies CASSRPGQTQETQYF. The genes are TRBV14 and TRBJ2-5; maybe TRBD1 (6 bases). This CDR3 spans 15 amino acids. The V end was cut by 4 bases, the J end by 1 base, with 13 bases between. In germline, CDR1 is SGHDN, CDR2 FVKESK.

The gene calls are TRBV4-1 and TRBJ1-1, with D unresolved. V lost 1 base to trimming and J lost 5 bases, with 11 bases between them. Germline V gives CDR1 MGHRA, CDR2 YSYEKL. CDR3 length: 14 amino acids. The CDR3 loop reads CASSQVAGVTEAFF. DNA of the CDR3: TGCGCCAGCAGCCAAGTAGCCGGGGTGACTGAAGCTTTCTTT.

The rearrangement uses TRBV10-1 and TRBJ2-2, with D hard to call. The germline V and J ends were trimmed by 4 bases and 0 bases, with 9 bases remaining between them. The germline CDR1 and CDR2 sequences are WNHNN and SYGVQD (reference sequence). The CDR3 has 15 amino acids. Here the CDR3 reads CASSGSRPNTGELFF. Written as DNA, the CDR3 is TGCGCCAGCAGTGGAAGCAGGCCGAACACCGGGGAGCTGTTTTTT.